The clone carrying this T cell receptor beta chain was observed a single time. Its antigen is as yet unknown. The protocol was immunoSEQ multiplex PCR, while the TCRdb copy is restricted to in-frame clones and leaves out a portion. The sample carries about 97,000 clones, around 90% recorded once. This specimen comes from a study of graft-versus-host responses after intestinal transplantation. CDR1 and CDR2 (germline): LNHNV, YYDKDF (reference sequence). V was pared by 6 bases and J by 4 bases, with 13 bases between. This CDR3 contains 13 residues. Study-level results: High graft-versus-host to host-versus-graft clonal ratios were found in allografts of patients who had graft-donor T cell macrochimerism.

This TCR was sampled from a human patient who received an intestinal transplant, so some T cells may come from the graft donor. The specimen was PBMCs, collected 450 to 460 days after intestinal transplant. The chain couples TRBV15 to TRBJ2-7, with a weak D call TRBD1 (6 bases). DNA of the CDR3: TGTGCCACCAGACCGGGACACCAATACGAGCAGTACTTC. This codes for CATRPGHQYEQYF.